Following are 30 T cell receptor beta chains from one sample sequenced in a study of T cell changes during pregnancy in multiple sclerosis. Repertoires were generated with immunoSEQ multiplex PCR, while TCRdb's copy carries only in-frame clones and drops some. The sample contains tens of thousands of clones, approximately 93% of which appear only once. The starting material was CD8+ T cells from peripheral blood mononuclear cells, obtained in the second trimester of pregnancy. Every receptor here comes from a female donor with multiple sclerosis, enrolled in a pregnancy study.

Concerning this clone itself: This may be a read error: a much more frequent sequence differs by one nucleotide. This chain joins TRBV4-3 and TRBJ2-2, with TRBD2 matching over 9 bases. V lost 1 base, J lost 3 bases, and 0 bases stayed unmatched. The length of the CDR3 is 15 residues. The germline V gene has CDR1 LGHNA and CDR2 YSLEER. The DNA for the CDR3 is TGCGCCAGCAGCCAAGGGACTAGCGACACCGGGGAGCTGTTTTTT. Protein product: CASSQGTSDTGELFF.

CDR3 in DNA: TGTGCCAGCAGCGTAAACGGGGGGGAAAGGGATACGCAGTATTTT. Amino acid sequence: CASSVNGGERDTQYF. The chain couples TRBV9 to TRBJ2-3; 8 nucleotides align to TRBD2. The CDR3 loop spans 15 amino acids. Germline V CDR1 and CDR2: SGDLS, YYNGEE. V shed 1 base, J shed 6 bases, and the junction held 7 bases outside the gene matches. The full variable domain, in which reference TRBV9 and TRBJ2-3 provide the parts outside the CDR3, is DSGVTQTPKHLITATGQRVTLRCSPRSGDLSVYWYQQSLDQGLQFLIQYYNGEERAKGNILERFSAQQFPDLHSELNLSSLELGDSALYFCASSVNGGERDTQYFGPGTRLTVL.

The rearrangement links TRBV12-2 to TRBJ2-5; the table names TRBD2, a call not compared with the DNA. TRBV12-2 is listed as a pseudogene. The CDR3 spans 13 residues. The CDR3: CASRLAGEETQYF. CDR3 DNA: TGTGCAAGTCGCTTAGCGGGAGAAGAGACCCAGTACTTC.

The chain joins TRBV9 to TRBJ1-1; 9 bases line up with TRBD1. Germline CDR1 and CDR2: SGDLS and YYNGEE. This CDR3 has 13 residues. Trimming took 2 bases from V and 11 from J; bases not matched to a gene: 7. CDR3 protein: CASSVGDRAGAFF. In DNA, the CDR3 is TGTGCCAGCAGCGTGGGGGACAGGGCTGGGGCTTTCTTT.

The V call is TRBV7-9, the J call TRBJ1-3; 9 bases agree with TRBD1. Germline V CDR1 and CDR2: SEHNR, FQNEAQ (reference sequence). V trimming: 5 bases; J trimming: 3 bases; junction bases outside the gene matches: 2. The CDR3 is made up of 14 amino acids. The CDR3 sequence: CASSGGQGGNTIYF. The CDR3 nucleotides are TGTGCCAGCAGCGGGGGACAGGGTGGAAACACCATATATTTT. Filled out from reference TRBV7-9 and TRBJ1-3, the complete variable domain reads DTGVSQNPRHKITKRGQNVTFRCDPISEHNRLYWYRQTLGQGPEFLTYFQNEAQLEKSRLLSDRFSAERPKGSFSTLEIQRTEQGDSAMYLCASSGGQGGNTIYFGEGSWLTVV.

This chain links TRBV6-4 with TRBJ2-1; D is possibly TRBD2 (6 bases). Per the germline V gene, CDR1 is MRHNA and CDR2 is SNTAGT. This CDR3 has 16 amino acids. V was pared by 0 bases and J by 9 bases, with 18 bases between. CDR3 nucleotides: TGTGCCAGCAGTGACTCGAGACTAGGGGCTTTGGGTGAGCAGTTCTTC. It translates to CASSDSRLGALGEQFF.

The chain couples TRBV11-2 to TRBJ2-7; 9 bases line up with TRBD1. Germline assignment: CDR1 SGHAT and CDR2 FQNNGV. The CDR3 sequence is 15 residues long. V lost 5 bases and J lost 2; bases outside the gene matches: 7. The CDR3 loop is CASSLAWDRAYEQYF. The CDR3 DNA sequence: TGTGCCAGCAGCCTAGCCTGGGACAGGGCCTACGAGCAGTACTTC.

CDR3: CSVDRTGSRRGYTF. The CDR3 bases are TGCAGCGTTGACCGGACAGGGTCTAGAAGAGGCTACACCTTC. The chain uses TRBV29-1 and TRBJ1-2; 8 bases fit TRBD1. Per germline, CDR1 SQVTM and CDR2 ANQGSEA. CDR3 length: 14 amino acids. J lost 8 bases, V lost 3 bases, and 11 bases had no gene match. Full variable domain (outside the CDR3, taken from reference TRBV29-1 and TRBJ1-2): SAVISQKPSRDICQRGTSLTIQCQVDSQVTMMFWYRQQPGQSLTLIATANQGSEATYESGFVIDKFPISRPNLTFSTLTVSNMSPEDSSIYLCSVDRTGSRRGYTFGSGTRLTVV.

The CDR3 sequence is CASSLRTGEVGYTF. CDR3 DNA: TGTGCCAGCAGCTTGCGGACAGGGGAGGTTGGCTACACCTTC. This chain uses TRBV11-2 with TRBJ1-2; 9 positions agree with TRBD1. Trimming at V came to 3 bases and at J to 7 bases, leaving 6 bases not matched to a gene. The CDR3 spans 14 residues. Per germline, CDR1 SGHAT and CDR2 FQNNGV.

The chain employs TRBV27 and TRBJ2-1; possibly TRBD2 for D (6 bases). Germline-derived CDR1 and CDR2 are MNHEY and SMNVEV (reference sequence). The CDR3 runs to 14 residues. The V and J ends lost 7 bases and 3 bases respectively, with 13 bases between them. The CDR3 DNA reads TGTGCCAGCACCTATAGCGGCCGCTACAATGAGCAGTTCTTC. It is translated as CASTYSGRYNEQFF.

The chain has TRBV4-3 and TRBJ2-5, with 10 positions matching TRBD1. CDR1 LGHNA and CDR2 YSLEER come from the germline V gene. Trimming removed 0 bases from V and 0 bases from J; junction bases left unmatched: 4. The CDR3 is 17 residues long. The CDR3 nucleotides are TGCGCCAGCAGCCAAGACCTGGGACAGGGGAACCAAGAGACCCAGTACTTC. Translation gives CASSQDLGQGNQETQYF.

The CDR3 DNA reads TGTGCCAGCAGCTTGGGGGGACTAGCGGGAGTCAATGAGCAGTTCTTC. It specifies CASSLGGLAGVNEQFF. V gene TRBV5-6 combines with J gene TRBJ2-1; the match to TRBD2 covers 14 bases. CDR1 and CDR2 (germline): SGHDT, YYEEEE. Unmatched junction bases numbered 2, after V lost 0 bases and J lost 6 bases. The CDR3 is 16 residues long.

CDR3: CASGRAGVETQYF. CDR3 nucleotide sequence: TGTGCCAGCGGAAGAGCGGGAGTAGAGACCCAGTACTTC. This chain uses TRBV27 with TRBJ2-5, with 8 bases aligning to TRBD2. The V gene end was trimmed by 8 bases and the J gene end by 4 bases; junction bases not matched to a gene: 6. The CDR3 loop spans 13 amino acids. The germline V gene has CDR1 MNHEY and CDR2 SMNVEV (reference sequence).

The chain uses TRBV7-9 and TRBJ1-1, with D possibly matching TRBD1 (6 bases). V was cut by 6 bases and J by 6 bases, with 11 bases left in between. The CDR3 is 12 amino acids. Per germline, CDR1 SEHNR and CDR2 FQNEAQ (reference sequence). DNA for the CDR3: TGTGCCAGCAGTCTACAGGGATCTGAAGCTTTCTTT. It codes for CASSLQGSEAFF.

This chain joins TRBV2 and TRBJ1-4; D gene ambiguous. This CDR3 spans 14 amino acids. CDR1 SNHLY and CDR2 FYNNEI come from the germline V gene. Trimming pared 5 bases from V and 8 bases from J, leaving 15 bases between. In nucleotides, the CDR3 is TGTGCCAGCAGTCTCAAGGCCGGCGGGGAAAAACTGTTTTTT. Amino acid sequence: CASSLKAGGEKLFF.

The rearrangement uses TRBV19 and TRBJ1-1, with D unresolved. This CDR3 is built from 12 residues. Germline V gene sequence: CDR1 LNHDA, CDR2 SQIVND (reference sequence). CDR3 nucleotides: TGTGCTTCCACAGCGGGGAGCACTGAAGCTTTCTTT. This gives the protein CASTAGSTEAFF.

V gene TRBV19 combines with J gene TRBJ2-2, with 12 bases that match TRBD2. CDR1 and CDR2 from the germline V gene are LNHDA and SQIVND (reference sequence). V was pared by 5 bases and J by 8 bases, with 6 bases of the junction left unmatched. The length of the CDR3 is 15 residues. The chain's CDR3 is CASSRGLAGTGELFF. The DNA for the CDR3 is TGTGCCAGTAGTCGTGGACTAGCGGGAACTGGGGAGCTGTTTTTT.

The V and J genes are TRBV29-1 and TRBJ1-1; D is ambiguous. There are 11 residues in the CDR3. In germline, CDR1 is SQVTM, CDR2 ANQGSEA. Between the trimmed V and J ends, which lost 0 bases and 5 bases, there was a span of 4 bases. The CDR3 here is CSVEDITEAFF. In DNA form, the CDR3 reads TGCAGCGTTGAAGATATAACTGAAGCTTTCTTT. The full variable domain, completed using reference TRBV29-1 and TRBJ1-1, is SAVISQKPSRDICQRGTSLTIQCQVDSQVTMMFWYRQQPGQSLTLIATANQGSEATYESGFVIDKFPISRPNLTFSTLTVSNMSPEDSSIYLCSVEDITEAFFGQGTRLTVV.

The CDR3 sequence is CAFIAGGFTDTQYF. The CDR3, as DNA: TGTGCCTTTATAGCGGGAGGGTTCACAGATACGCAGTATTTT. The chain carries TRBV30 and TRBJ2-3; 11 bases map to TRBD2. Germline V CDR1 and CDR2: GTSNPN, SVGIG (reference sequence). Trimming cost V 7 bases and J 2 bases; bases outside gene matches: 5. The CDR3 runs 14 residues.

The chain is built from TRBV7-6 and TRBJ2-1; TRBD2 agrees at 9 bases. The CDR3 extends over 14 amino acids. The germline V gene has CDR1 SGHVS and CDR2 FNYEAQ. Trimming cost V 5 bases and J 9 bases; bases outside gene matches: 8. The CDR3 spells CASSTPGLAVEQFF. CDR3 DNA sequence: TGTGCCAGCAGCACACCGGGACTAGCTGTTGAGCAGTTCTTC.

This clone was detected once. The chain uses TRBV5-1 and TRBJ2-7; 10 nucleotides match TRBD2. Per germline, CDR1 SGHRS and CDR2 YFSETQ. The CDR3 loop spans 15 amino acids. Trimming at V came to 7 bases and at J to 3 bases, leaving 10 bases not matched to a gene. As DNA, the CDR3 is TGCGCCAGCGGAACCTGGACTAGCGGACACTACGAGCAGTACTTC. This encodes CASGTWTSGHYEQYF.

The rearrangement joins TRBV27 to TRBJ2-7; TRBD1 agrees at 7 bases. In germline, CDR1 is MNHEY, CDR2 SMNVEV (reference sequence). With V trimmed by 3 bases and J by 3 bases, 5 bases remained unmatched. The CDR3 is 14 residues long. For the CDR3, the DNA is TGTGCCAGCAGTTTTTTAGGGGGCGGCTACGAGCAGTACTTC. Amino acid sequence: CASSFLGGGYEQYF.

In its sample, this clone was seen once. The chain has TRBV2 and TRBJ2-2; perhaps TRBD2 as D (6 bases). V gave up 7 bases and J gave up 3 bases, with 12 bases separating them. This CDR3 comprises 14 residues. Germline V gives CDR1 SNHLY, CDR2 FYNNEI. The CDR3 region is CASIAGPDTGELFF. The DNA for the CDR3 is TGTGCCAGCATCGCGGGACCAGACACCGGGGAGCTGTTTTTT.

The chain joins TRBV6-5 to TRBJ2-7; TRBD1 might be the D (6 bases). The V end was cut by 0 bases, the J end by 5 bases, with 14 bases between. The CDR3 is made up of 15 amino acids. The germline V gene has CDR1 MNHEY and CDR2 SVGAGI. The CDR3: CASSYSITAGDEQYF. For the CDR3, the DNA is TGTGCCAGCAGTTACTCGATAACCGCAGGGGACGAGCAGTACTTC.

The rearrangement links TRBV29-1 to TRBJ1-2; D is unclear. Trimming removed 8 bases at V and 6 bases at J, with 10 bases between. Looked up from germline, CDR1 is SQVTM and CDR2 is ANQGSEA. There are 10 residues in the CDR3. The CDR3 DNA reads as TGCAGCCTTACGGGAAATGGCTACACCTTC. It encodes CSLTGNGYTF. Filled out from reference TRBV29-1 and TRBJ1-2, the complete variable domain reads SAVISQKPSRDICQRGTSLTIQCQVDSQVTMMFWYRQQPGQSLTLIATANQGSEATYESGFVIDKFPISRPNLTFSTLTVSNMSPEDSSIYLCSLTGNGYTFGSGTRLTVV.

V gene TRBV2 combines with J gene TRBJ2-1; 8 bases agree with TRBD1. CDR3 length: 14 residues. With 11 bases clipped from V and 7 bases from J, the junction kept 13 bases outside the gene matches. CDR1 and CDR2 (germline): SNHLY, FYNNEI. The CDR3 sequence is CAVKGQEESNEQFF. CDR3 bases: TGTGCCGTAAAGGGACAGGAAGAAAGTAATGAGCAGTTCTTC.

V usage is TRBV7-8 and J usage is TRBJ2-7; 7 nucleotides agree with TRBD2. The CDR3 loop spans 14 amino acids. J was trimmed by 2 bases and V by 5 bases; bases with no gene match: 6. CDR1 SGHVS and CDR2 FQNEAQ come from the germline V gene. The CDR3 sequence: CASSLAGAAYEQYF. DNA for the CDR3: TGTGCCAGCAGCCTTGCGGGAGCGGCCTACGAGCAGTACTTC.

This clone was seen a single time. The rearrangement joins TRBV12-5 to TRBJ2-1; D might be TRBD1 (6 bases). V was clipped by 6 bases and J by 10 bases, with 7 bases between them. The germline V gene has CDR1 LGHNT and CDR2 FRNRAP. The CDR3 is 10 residues long. The CDR3 DNA follows: TGTGCTAGTGGGGGGACAGAGCAGTTCTTC. It yields the protein CASGGTEQFF.

The V and J genes are TRBV4-1 and TRBJ1-2; 7 nucleotides agree with TRBD1. J lost 4 bases, V lost 1 base, and 6 bases had no gene match. The CDR3 totals 15 residues. Germline V gene data show CDR1 as MGHRA and CDR2 as YSYEKL. The CDR3 bases are TGCGCCAGCAGCCAAGGATCCGGGACAGCCTATGGCTACACCTTC. Protein: CASSQGSGTAYGYTF.

The rearrangement joins TRBV19 to TRBJ2-7; TRBD2 might be the D (8 bases). V lost 6 bases, J lost 1 base, and 19 bases lay in between. The V gene's germline CDR1 is LNHDA and CDR2 SQIVND (reference sequence). The CDR3 sequence is 16 residues long. The CDR3 protein is CASSGTATSASYEQYF. The CDR3 region has the DNA TGTGCCAGTAGCGGGACAGCGACTAGCGCGTCCTACGAGCAGTACTTC.